The rows below give T cell receptor beta chains drawn from one sample of a study of blood T cell repertoires in COVID-19. Profiled with immunoSEQ multiplex PCR; TCRdb holds only in-frame clones, not every one. In the table there are 120,000 or so clones, around 83% of which are singletons. The sample taken for sequencing was PBMCs or T cells enriched from blood (not recorded which). The receptors originated from a woman younger than 45 who had recovered from COVID-19. The CDR3 runs from the conserved cysteine through the conserved F or W. The D gene is left open where the match is weak. Clone sizes are given selectively: once, few, many, or a class where the clone is expanded.

clone size	J gene	D gene	V gene	CDR3 protein	CDR3 DNA
once	TRBJ1-1	TRBD1	TRBV18	CASSPLGQGNTEAFF	TGTGCCAGCTCACCACTCGGACAGGGAAACACTGAAGCTTTCTTT
NA	TRBJ2-7	NA	TRBV29-1	CSVGRSGYEQYF	TGCAGCGTGGGTCGGTCGGGGTACGAGCAGTACTTC
NA	TRBJ1-1	NA	TRBV9	CASSVGRDFGEAFF	TGTGCCAGCAGCGTAGGCCGGGACTTCGGTGAAGCTTTCTTT
NA	TRBJ1-5	TRBD1	TRBV2	CASSEPRGNQPQHF	TGTGCCAGCAGTGAACCCAGGGGGAATCAGCCCCAGCATTTT
NA	TRBJ1-1	NA	TRBV11-3	CASSFRDKEAFF	TGTGCCAGCAGCTTTAGGGACAAAGAAGCTTTCTTT
NA	TRBJ2-7	NA	TRBV6-5	CAITWGVGYEQYF	TGTGCCATCACGTGGGGGGTCGGATACGAGCAGTACTTC
NA	TRBJ2-3	TRBD2	TRBV7-2	CASSLTPMTSSGMDTQYF	TGTGCCAGCAGCTTAACCCCGATGACTAGCTCGGGCATGGATACGCAGTATTTT
few	TRBJ1-5	NA	TRBV2	CASSRNRYSGNQPQHF	TGTGCCAGCAGCCGAAACAGGTATTCAGGGAATCAGCCCCAGCATTTT
NA	TRBJ1-6	TRBD1	TRBV7-9	CASSPRTGQSSPLHF	TGTGCCAGCAGCCCCAGGACAGGTCAGAGCTCACCCCTCCACTTT
NA	TRBJ2-5	NA	TRBV15	CATSREAQGQETQYF	TGTGCCACCAGCAGAGAGGCGCAGGGACAAGAGACCCAGTACTTC
NA	TRBJ2-1	TRBD2	TRBV7-3	CASSLLGGRAWNEQFF	TGTGCCAGCAGCCTACTAGGAGGGAGGGCATGGAATGAGCAGTTCTTC
NA	TRBJ2-7	NA	TRBV9	CASSVSRGF	TGTGCCAGCAGCGTAAGCCGGGGCTTC
few	TRBJ1-2	NA	TRBV5-4	CASSLPREGYGYTF	TGTGCCAGCAGCTTACCCAGGGAGGGGTATGGCTACACCTTC
NA	TRBJ2-5	NA	TRBV5-1	CASSRDSEETQYF	TGCGCCAGCAGCCGTGACAGCGAAGAGACCCAGTACTTC
NA	TRBJ2-7	TRBD1	TRBV4-3	CASSQHDRGLGEQYF	TGCGCCAGCAGCCAACATGACAGGGGGCTAGGCGAGCAGTACTTC
NA	TRBJ2-2	TRBD1	TRBV5-8	CASSFGLTGGTGELFF	TGTGCCAGCAGCTTTGGTTTGACAGGGGGCACCGGGGAGCTGTTTTTT
NA	TRBJ1-2	NA	TRBV30	CAWSAQNINYGYTF	TGTGCCTGGAGTGCACAGAATATTAACTATGGCTACACCTTC
NA	TRBJ1-2	NA	TRBV12-3/TRBV12-4	CASSTEGGVGYTF	TGTGCCAGCAGCACAGAGGGGGGGGTAGGCTACACCTTC
NA	TRBJ2-1	TRBD1	TRBV28	CASSEREVTGNEQFF	TGTGCCAGCAGTGAGCGCGAAGTGACAGGGAATGAGCAGTTCTTC
NA	TRBJ1-5	NA	TRBV5-1	CASSLGPGQPQHF	TGCGCCAGCAGCTTGGGACCGGGGCAGCCCCAGCATTTT
NA	TRBJ2-3	NA	TRBV6-2/TRBV6-3	CASSRRGTQYF	TGTGCCAGCAGTCGCCGAGGTACGCAGTATTTT
NA	TRBJ1-1	NA	TRBV11-2	CASSLIRDSGEAFF	TGTGCCAGCAGCTTAATCCGAGACAGTGGGGAAGCTTTCTTT
NA	TRBJ2-7	TRBD2	TRBV7-2	CASNQLAGHYEQYF	TGTGCCAGCAACCAACTAGCGGGGCACTACGAGCAGTACTTC
NA	TRBJ1-1	TRBD1	TRBV9	CASSPRDRGPESPEAFF	TGTGCCAGCAGCCCTCGGGACAGGGGGCCCGAAAGCCCTGAAGCTTTCTTT
NA	TRBJ2-1	NA	TRBV7-8	CASSLAPQAISGEQFF	TGTGCCAGCAGCTTAGCCCCCCAAGCCATCAGCGGTGAGCAGTTCTTC